The entry that follows covers one TCR beta chain sequence. The CDR3 contains 14 residues. Germline V CDR1 and CDR2: PRHDT, FYEKMQ (reference sequence). Trimming removed 4 bases from V and 6 bases from J; junction bases left unmatched: 4. Measured with immunoSEQ multiplex PCR; TCRdb has only the in-frame clones, and not every one. The sample consists of approximately 150,000 clones, around nine tenths of them appearing once. This entry is derived from a study of control samples from healthy donors and cancer patients. This receptor was identified in a man younger than 35 in good health. The sample consisted of blood. This chain links TRBV13 with TRBJ2-1; 9 nucleotides agree with TRBD1. CDR3 DNA sequence: TGTGCCAGCAGCTCGGGACAGGGACTCAATGAGCAGTTCTTC. Translated, it gives CASSSGQGLNEQFF.